The clone carrying this T cell receptor (beta chain) was picked up many times. RNA transcripts provided the source from which TCR beta CDR3 regions were amplified. HTBI primers were employed in a first-round RT-PCR of the TCR CDR3. One entry per CDR3 protein, called by TCRdb with MiXCR from the multiplex PCR reads. The table lists about 700,000 distinct CDR3 sequences, roughly 15% of them singletons, with 10% to 13% in the top ten. This record comes from a study of T cells in Graves' hyperthyroidism and ophthalmopathy. The overall study: Before treatment of any kind, peripheral blood was taken at initial diagnosis.

Absence of ophthalmopathy progression within 18 months defined stable Graves' hyperthyroidism. The study excluded patients with uncontrolled infection, other autoimmune disease, pregnancy or lactation. V was cut by 7 bases and J by 7 bases, with 13 bases left in between. The CDR3 spans 12 residues. CDR1 is ENHRY and CDR2 is SYGVKD in the germline V gene. The TCR originated in a woman aged 18-29 years with Graves' hyperthyroidism. The sample taken for sequencing was blood. The rearrangement uses TRBV10-3 and TRBJ1-2, with D possibly being TRBD1 (5 bases). Written as DNA, the CDR3 is TGTGCCATCAAGGAGGGGTTTGGTGGCTACACCTTC. It codes for CAIKEGFGGYTF.